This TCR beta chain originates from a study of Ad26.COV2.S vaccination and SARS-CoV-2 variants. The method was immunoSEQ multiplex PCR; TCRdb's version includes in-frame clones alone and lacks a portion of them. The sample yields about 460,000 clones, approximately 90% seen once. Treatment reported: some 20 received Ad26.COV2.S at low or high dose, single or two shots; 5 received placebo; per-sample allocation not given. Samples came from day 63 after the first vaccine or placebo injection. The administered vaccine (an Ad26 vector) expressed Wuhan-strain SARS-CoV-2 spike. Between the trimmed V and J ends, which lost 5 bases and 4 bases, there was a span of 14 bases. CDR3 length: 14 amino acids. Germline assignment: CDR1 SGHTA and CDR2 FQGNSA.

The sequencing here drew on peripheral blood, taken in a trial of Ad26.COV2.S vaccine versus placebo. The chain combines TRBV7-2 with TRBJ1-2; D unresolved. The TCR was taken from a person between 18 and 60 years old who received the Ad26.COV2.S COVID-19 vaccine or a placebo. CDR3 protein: CASSIPPQAYGYTF. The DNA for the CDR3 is TGTGCCAGCAGCATACCCCCCCAGGCCTATGGCTACACCTTC.